This is a list of T cell receptor beta chains from one sample in a study of CD8+ T cells in alopecia areata. The repertoire was sequenced with immunoSEQ multiplex PCR; TCRdb's copy has only in-frame clones and lacks some. The data hold around 190,000 clones, with 55% to 70% observed a single time. The source material was CD4+ T cells sorted from blood, sampled at week 4, from a patient treated with tofacitinib. The receptors were sampled from a human donor with alopecia areata. The CDR3 runs from the conserved cysteine through the conserved F or W. D genes are given only for firm matches. The size of a clone is reported for some rows only, either as once, few or many, or as a class for expanded clones.

J | D | size | V | CDR3 | DNA
TRBJ2-1 | TRBD2 | NA | TRBV9 | CASSVVSSGGNEQFF | TGTGCCAGCAGCGTAGTTTCTAGCGGGGGCAATGAGCAGTTCTTC
TRBJ2-7 | TRBD2 | NA | TRBV27 | CASSPARGGRAVYEQYF | TGTGCCAGCAGTCCGGCCCGGGGCGGGAGGGCTGTCTACGAGCAGTACTTC
TRBJ2-7 | TRBD2 | NA | TRBV30 | CAWSQGLASSYEQYF | TGTGCCTGGAGTCAAGGACTAGCGTCCTCCTACGAGCAGTACTTC
TRBJ2-7 | NA | NA | TRBV29-1 | CSVSRPTSSYEQYF | TGCAGCGTATCCAGGCCCACCTCTAGCTACGAGCAGTACTTC
TRBJ1-3 | NA | NA | TRBV30 | CAWSRGSGNTIYF | TGTGCCTGGAGTAGGGGCTCTGGAAACACCATATATTTT
TRBJ1-2 | TRBD1 | NA | TRBV6-5 | CATGQGNYGYTF | TGTGCCACGGGACAGGGGAACTATGGCTACACCTTC
TRBJ2-1 | TRBD2 | NA | TRBV30 | CAWSGRGTSGPKQFF | TGTGCCTGGAGTGGGAGGGGGACTAGCGGGCCCAAGCAGTTCTTC
TRBJ2-3 | TRBD1 | few | TRBV11-3 | CASSPGQGGTDTQYF | TGTGCCAGCAGCCCGGGACAGGGAGGCACAGATACGCAGTATTTT
TRBJ2-3 | TRBD2 | NA | TRBV30 | CAWSRGLAGVGSRTDTQYF | TGTGCCTGGAGTAGGGGACTAGCGGGAGTGGGGTCCCGGACAGATACGCAGTATTTT
TRBJ1-5 | TRBD1 | few | TRBV29-1 | CSVRDSGNQPQHF | TGCAGCGTGAGGGACAGTGGGAATCAGCCCCAGCATTTT
TRBJ2-4 | NA | NA | TRBV25-1 | CASSEPGVGREKKYF | TGTGCCAGCAGTGAGCCGGGAGTAGGCCGCGAAAAGAAGTACTTC
TRBJ1-1 | TRBD1 | NA | TRBV27 | CASSPVTGVFTEAFF | TGTGCCAGCAGTCCGGTGACAGGGGTTTTCACTGAAGCTTTCTTT
TRBJ1-1 | NA | few | TRBV2 | CASCAGAHANTEAFF | TGTGCCAGCTGCGCGGGGGCCCATGCGAACACTGAAGCTTTCTTT
TRBJ1-1 | NA | few | TRBV7-2 | CASSPGQSDLTEAFF | TGTGCCAGCAGTCCCGGACAGTCGGATTTAACTGAAGCTTTCTTT
TRBJ1-1 | NA | NA | TRBV30 | CAWALGGNTEAFF | TGTGCCTGGGCACTTGGCGGGAACACTGAAGCTTTCTTT
TRBJ2-7 | NA | NA | TRBV30 | CAWSGYQGIYEQYF | TGTGCCTGGAGTGGATACCAGGGGATCTACGAGCAGTACTTC
TRBJ2-7 | NA | NA | TRBV5-6 | CASSYPPSIGGYNYEQYF | TGTGCCAGCAGCTACCCTCCGAGTATCGGGGGTTACAACTACGAGCAGTACTTC
TRBJ2-2 | NA | NA | TRBV29-1 | CSVEKALGAGELFF | TGCAGCGTTGAAAAGGCTCTGGGGGCCGGGGAGCTGTTTTTT
TRBJ2-6 | NA | NA | TRBV6-5 | CATRDGLSGANVLTF | TGTGCCACCCGGGACGGCCTGTCTGGGGCCAACGTCCTGACTTTC
TRBJ1-5 | TRBD1 | once | TRBV15 | CATSGIRRGQDQPQHF | TGTGCCACCAGCGGAATTAGAAGGGGGCAGGATCAGCCCCAGCATTTT
TRBJ2-1 | TRBD2 | NA | TRBV5-1 | CASSPSSGNNEQFF | TGCGCCAGCAGCCCTTCTAGCGGGAACAATGAGCAGTTCTTC
TRBJ1-1 | NA | NA | TRBV29-1 | CSARATGSLAFF | TGCAGCGCAAGGGCCACAGGGTCGCTGGCTTTCTTT
TRBJ2-1 | NA | NA | TRBV2 | CARATDSSYNEQFF | TGTGCCAGGGCTACAGATAGCTCCTACAATGAGCAGTTCTTC
TRBJ2-1 | NA | NA | TRBV28 | CASSYNEQFF | TGTGCCAGCAGTTACAATGAGCAGTTCTTC
TRBJ2-7 | NA | NA | TRBV5-1 | CASSLVGTDYEQYF | TGCGCCAGCAGCTTGGTCGGCACAGACTACGAGCAGTACTTC
TRBJ2-1 | TRBD2 | once | TRBV6-5 | CASSLAGGPRNEQFF | TGTGCCAGCAGCTTAGCGGGAGGGCCCCGCAATGAGCAGTTCTTC
TRBJ2-1 | NA | NA | TRBV30 | CALRESSYNEQFF | TGTGCCTTACGGGAGAGCTCCTACAATGAGCAGTTCTTC
TRBJ2-5 | NA | NA | TRBV20-1 | CSTLLGETQYF | TGCAGTACCCTCCTGGGAGAGACCCAGTACTTC
TRBJ2-2 | TRBD1 | NA | TRBV12-5 | CASGLPQPDRGHTGELFF | TGTGCTAGTGGTTTGCCCCAACCCGACAGGGGCCACACCGGGGAGCTGTTTTTT
TRBJ2-5 | NA | NA | TRBV29-1 | CSVAWVRTETQYF | TGCAGCGTTGCCTGGGTGCGGACGGAGACCCAGTACTTC
TRBJ2-7 | TRBD2 | few | TRBV29-1 | CSVVSAGSFYEQYF | TGCAGCGTCGTCTCAGCGGGATCCTTCTACGAGCAGTACTTC
TRBJ1-2 | NA | few | TRBV29-1 | CSVGHSGPTGYTF | TGCAGCGTTGGACATTCAGGGCCCACGGGCTACACCTTC
TRBJ2-3 | NA | NA | TRBV29-1 | CSVVALSSTDTQYF | TGCAGCGTTGTAGCATTATCTAGCACAGATACGCAGTATTTT
TRBJ2-7 | NA | NA | TRBV5-1 | CASSSQPTVYEQYF | TGCGCCAGCAGCTCGCAGCCGACGGTTTACGAGCAGTACTTC
TRBJ2-1 | TRBD2 | few | TRBV30 | CAWSVQIAGGVPGNEQFF | TGTGCCTGGAGTGTACAAATAGCGGGAGGGGTACCAGGTAATGAGCAGTTCTTC
TRBJ2-5 | NA | NA | TRBV6-1 | CASEGSQETQYF | TGTGCCAGCGAGGGGTCCCAAGAGACCCAGTACTTC
TRBJ2-7 | NA | few | TRBV30 | CAWSVGRQPSYEQYF | TGTGCCTGGAGTGTCGGGAGACAGCCCTCCTACGAGCAGTACTTC
TRBJ1-2 | TRBD1 | once | TRBV29-1 | CSAGQETYGYTF | TGCAGCGCCGGACAGGAGACCTATGGCTACACCTTC
TRBJ2-7 | NA | NA | TRBV4-3 | CASSQDRLATYEQYF | TGCGCCAGCAGCCAAGATCGGCTAGCGACCTACGAGCAGTACTTC
TRBJ2-7 | NA | few | TRBV18 | CASSPAGSYEQYF | TGTGCCAGCTCACCAGCAGGGTCCTACGAGCAGTACTTC
TRBJ2-2 | NA | few | TRBV29-1 | CSVEDLRANTGELFF | TGCAGCGTTGAAGATCTCAGGGCGAACACCGGGGAGCTGTTTTTT
TRBJ2-7 | NA | few | TRBV25-1 | CASSEFQAGTYEQYF | TGTGCCAGCAGTGAATTCCAGGCAGGGACCTACGAGCAGTACTTC
TRBJ2-6 | NA | NA | TRBV29-1 | CSVEGSSGANVLTF | TGCAGCGTTGAAGGAAGCTCTGGGGCCAACGTCCTGACTTTC
TRBJ2-1 | TRBD2 | NA | TRBV7-3 | CASSPGQLAGAYEQFF | TGTGCCAGCAGCCCAGGACAACTAGCGGGAGCCTATGAGCAGTTCTTC
TRBJ2-1 | TRBD2 | NA | TRBV27 | CASSRRLAGGPYNEQFF | TGTGCCAGCAGCCGACGACTAGCGGGAGGGCCCTACAATGAGCAGTTCTTC
TRBJ1-3 | NA | few | TRBV7-9 | CASKPQGYSGNTIYF | TGTGCCAGCAAACCTCAGGGGTACTCTGGAAACACCATATATTTT